This T cell receptor (beta chain) emerged from a study of sequential checkpoint blockade in melanoma. Study in general: Arm A got nivolumab then ipilimumab; arm B the reverse, 1:1.

Measured with immunoSEQ multiplex PCR; TCRdb has only the in-frame clones, and not every one. The repertoire holds some 6,200 clones, with about 25% as singletons. Germline CDR1 reads LNHDA; CDR2 reads SQIVND (reference sequence). V lost 5 bases, J lost 4 bases, and 9 bases lay in between. This CDR3 is 13 amino acids long. As to treatment: randomized to nivolumab then ipilimumab (arm A) or the reverse (arm B). The starting material was tumor tissue (inferred from file names), obtained from a patient given nivolumab and ipilimumab in sequence. The clonotype originates from a human donor with melanoma. The chain has TRBV19 and TRBJ1-3; D is uncertain. The CDR3 DNA follows: TGTGCCAGTAGTTTCGGGGAAGGAAACACCATATATTTT. Its translation is CASSFGEGNTIYF.